This T cell receptor (beta chain) was documented in a study of response to subunit inactivated influenza vaccine. Points from the study as a whole: The authors put forward the suggestion that each seasonal influenza vaccination may bring in only a limited number of new T cells.

The CDR3 has 15 amino acids. The germline gives CDR1 SGHDT, CDR2 YYEEEE. Trimming left V 0 bases short and J 3 bases short, with 10 bases between. This clonotype was seen repeatedly, ten times or more. The antigen is not known. A single record per CDR3 protein comes from TCRdb applying MiXCR to the RT-PCR reads. The repertoire holds about 180,000 distinct CDR3 sequences, with approximately 8.7% as singletons. The source is a man in his forties or fifties who received an inactivated influenza vaccine. This material consisted of non-naive T cells sorted from PBMCs, taken on the day of vaccination. The chain has TRBV5-6 and TRBJ1-3; D might be TRBD1 (5 bases). CDR3 DNA sequence: TGTGCCAGCAGCTTGGGAGGGGATTTTGGAAACACCATATATTTT. It codes for CASSLGGDFGNTIYF. The whole variable domain, filled in from reference TRBV5-6 and TRBJ1-3, reads DAGVTQSPTHLIKTRGQQVTLRCSPKSGHDTVSWYQQALGQGPQFIFQYYEEEERQRGNFPDRFSGHQFPNYSSELNVNALLLGDSALYLCASSLGGDFGNTIYFGEGSWLTVV.